Listed here are 31 T cell receptor beta chains from one sample, sequenced in a study of graft-versus-host responses after intestinal transplantation. Profiling relied on immunoSEQ multiplex PCR, and the TCRdb table lists in-frame clones only, not all of them. The sample has around 37,000 clones; around 83% are singletons. The sample consisted of PBMCs, taken roughly 34 months after transplant. These receptors came from a human patient who received an intestinal transplant, so some T cells may come from the graft donor.

The chain joins TRBV4-2 to TRBJ2-7; the D is unclear. Looked up from germline, CDR1 is LGHNA and CDR2 is YNFKEQ. Trimming cost V 0 bases and J 0 bases, with 9 bases left between them. There are 15 residues in the CDR3. The CDR3 spells CASSQEHSISYEQYF. CDR3 DNA sequence: TGTGCCAGCAGCCAAGAGCACAGCATCTCCTACGAGCAGTACTTC.

The V gene is TRBV28, the J gene TRBJ2-7; no clear D gene. The CDR3 is made up of 15 amino acids. Germline CDR1 reads MDHEN; CDR2 reads SYDVKM. V dropped 3 bases and J dropped 3 bases, with 15 bases sitting between them. CDR3 coding DNA: TGTGCCAGCAGTTTTCTCTCTGGCAAGAACTACGAGCAGTACTTC. This encodes CASSFLSGKNYEQYF.

There are a few counts of this clone. This rearrangement joins TRBV6-1 to TRBJ1-1, with 7 bases identical to TRBD1. The germline CDR1 and CDR2 sequences are MNHNS and SASEGT. The CDR3 is made up of 12 amino acids. V lost 7 bases, J lost 7 bases, and 6 bases stayed unmatched. The CDR3 DNA reads TGTGCCAGCACCGAAGGGGGCTATGAAGCTTTCTTT. Amino acids: CASTEGGYEAFF.

This chain connects TRBV5-6 to TRBJ2-7; TRBD1 aligns across 8 bases. There are 16 residues in the CDR3. Germline values: CDR1 SGHDT, CDR2 YYEEEE. V dropped 3 bases and J dropped 0; count of bases not matched to a gene: 8. The CDR3 coding sequence is TGTGCCAGCAGCTCGGAACAGGGGGTTATCTCCTACGAGCAGTACTTC. Its translation: CASSSEQGVISYEQYF.

The gene calls are TRBV27 and TRBJ2-3; TRBD2 is a possible D gene (6 bases). CDR3 length: 17 amino acids. V shed 6 bases and J shed 2 bases, with 21 bases lying between them. CDR1 MNHEY and CDR2 SMNVEV come from the germline V gene (reference sequence). Written as DNA, the CDR3 is TGTGCCAGCAGCCACCTTAGGGGAGGTGGAGACACAGATACGCAGTATTTT. It is translated as CASSHLRGGGDTDTQYF.

This clone was seen just once. The CDR3 region has the DNA TGTGCCACTAAAGATGGGGTAGATAGACCCCAGCATTTT. Translation: CATKDGVDRPQHF. This chain uses TRBV6-5 with TRBJ1-5, with D unresolved. The CDR3 spans 13 residues. The V end lost 10 bases, the J end lost 10 bases, and 20 bases lay between the germline ends. CDR1 is MNHEY and CDR2 is SVGAGI in the germline V gene.

The chain uses TRBV9 and TRBJ1-6, with 11 bases that match TRBD1. The length of the CDR3 is 16 residues. Per the germline V gene, CDR1 is SGDLS and CDR2 is YYNGEE. The V segment lost 3 bases and the J segment 7 bases; nucleotides outside the gene matches: 6. CDR3 loop: CASSARDRGLNSPLHF. The CDR3 DNA reads as TGTGCCAGCAGCGCCCGGGACAGGGGGTTAAATTCACCCCTCCACTTT.

This clone is deemed medium-sized. In DNA, the CDR3 is TGTGCCAGCAGGATACAGGCCCCCAGGAGTTCACCCCTCCACTTT. Protein product: CASRIQAPRSSPLHF. The chain has TRBV28 and TRBJ1-6; D is perhaps TRBD1 (5 bases). CDR3 length: 15 residues. CDR1 and CDR2 (germline): MDHEN, SYDVKM. With 6 bases removed from V and 9 bases from J, the gap between germline ends came to 18 bases.

The chain is built from TRBV2 and TRBJ2-5, with D possibly being TRBD2 (5 bases). Germline V gene data show CDR1 as SNHLY and CDR2 as FYNNEI. Trimming stripped 6 bases from V and 3 bases from J, with 17 bases between. The CDR3 contains 15 residues. The CDR3 coding sequence is TGTGCCAGCAGGGCCGGGATCACAACCGAAGAGACCCAGTACTTC. It translates to CASRAGITTEETQYF. Combining the CDR3 with reference TRBV2 and TRBJ2-5 gives the whole variable domain EPEVTQTPSHQVTQMGQEVILRCVPISNHLYFYWYRQILGQKVEFLVSFYNNEISEKSEIFDDQFSVERPDGSNFTLKIRSTKLEDSAMYFCASRAGITTEETQYFGPGTRLLVL.

V is TRBV6-6 and J is TRBJ2-2; 8 positions agree with TRBD2. Germline CDR1 MNHNY, CDR2 SVGAGI (reference sequence). This CDR3 has 16 residues. V was clipped by 5 bases and J by 5 bases; unmatched bases: 10. The CDR3 region has the DNA TGTGCCAGCAGTCGAGAACCGGGACTAGAAACCGGGGAGCTGTTTTTT. This sequence encodes CASSREPGLETGELFF.

The sample holds one count of this clone. The V and J genes are TRBV7-2 and TRBJ1-1; 8 nucleotides agree with TRBD1. CDR3 size: 14 residues. The V gene's germline CDR1 is SGHTA and CDR2 FQGNSA. V dropped 5 bases and J dropped 5; count of bases not matched to a gene: 7. As DNA, the CDR3 is TGTGCCAGCAGCGCCGGACAGGGATTTACTGAAGCTTTCTTT. Amino acid sequence: CASSAGQGFTEAFF.

The CDR3 DNA sequence: TGTGCCAGCAGTGAACGCCTCATTTCGTCGGACCTTAGCAATCAGCCCCAGCATTTT. The encoded protein is CASSERLISSDLSNQPQHF. The chain couples TRBV6-1 to TRBJ1-5; D not resolved. V was clipped by 2 bases and J by 0 bases, with 20 bases between them. This CDR3 contains 19 residues. Germline V lookup: CDR1 MNHNS, CDR2 SASEGT.

The V call is TRBV28, the J call TRBJ2-5; no firm D call. Trimming pared 5 bases from V and 7 bases from J, leaving 14 bases between. The CDR3 extends over 13 amino acids. Germline V gives CDR1 MDHEN, CDR2 SYDVKM. Here the CDR3 reads CASSPTPSRTQYF. The CDR3 DNA follows: TGTGCCAGCAGTCCGACCCCTTCAAGGACCCAGTACTTC.

In this sample, this clone turned up a few times. The rearrangement links TRBV13 to TRBJ2-5; 11 bases agree with TRBD2. CDR1 is PRHDT, CDR2 FYEKMQ, per germline (reference sequence). The ends lost 4 bases at V and 5 bases at J; junction bases unmatched: 9. This CDR3 is built from 16 residues. The CDR3 region is CASSSSSGGREETQYF. The CDR3 bases are TGTGCCAGCAGCTCCTCTAGCGGGGGGCGGGAGGAGACCCAGTACTTC.

This clone was counted a single time. The V gene is TRBV5-3, the J gene TRBJ2-7, with 7 bases matching TRBD1. TRBV5-3 carries the ORF label, with uncertain function. Unmatched junction bases numbered 6, after V lost 0 bases and J lost 3 bases. The CDR3 consists of 15 residues. The CDR3 is CARSLGDRDVYEQYF. Here the CDR3 DNA reads TGTGCCAGAAGCTTGGGAGACAGGGATGTCTACGAGCAGTACTTC.

This chain joins TRBV7-3 and TRBJ2-7, with 7 bases matching TRBD2. This CDR3 spans 16 amino acids. In germline, CDR1 is SGHTA, CDR2 FQGTGA. With 2 bases clipped from V and 1 base from J, the junction kept 8 bases outside the gene matches. The CDR3 bases are TGTGCCAGCAGCTTAGCCCCAGCGGGACCGTCCTACGAGCAGTACTTC. It translates to CASSLAPAGPSYEQYF.

V and J are TRBV7-9 and TRBJ2-2; TRBD2 aligns across 11 bases. The length of the CDR3 is 16 residues. Losses at the gene ends were 4 bases for V and 3 bases for J; bases not matched to a gene: 4. CDR1 SEHNR and CDR2 FQNEAQ come from the germline V gene (reference sequence). CDR3 loop: CASSSLAGGYTGELFF. The CDR3 DNA follows: TGTGCCAGCAGCTCTCTAGCGGGAGGATACACCGGGGAGCTGTTTTTT.

This clone was seen a single time. The rearrangement joins TRBV21-1 to TRBJ2-7. TRBV21-1 is a known pseudogene. This CDR3 region has 11 residues. The CDR3 nucleotides are TGTGCCAGCAGCTGGGTGGACGAGCAGTACTTC. Its protein is CASSWVDEQYF.

The gene calls are TRBV29-1 and TRBJ1-1, with unresolved D. The CDR3 length is 14 residues. The V end was cut by 4 bases, the J end by 0 bases, with 12 bases between. From germline, CDR1 is SQVTM and CDR2 ANQGSEA. The CDR3 sequence: CSVASLTVNTEAFF. DNA for the CDR3: TGCAGCGTTGCCTCCCTCACAGTGAACACTGAAGCTTTCTTT.

This rearrangement joins TRBV9 to TRBJ2-1; 10 bases fit TRBD2. Trimming cost V 3 bases and J 7 bases; bases outside gene matches: 16. The CDR3 spans 18 residues. Germline CDR1 SGDLS, CDR2 YYNGEE. CDR3 coding DNA: TGTGCCAGCAGCGCCGAGTTCGACCGACTAGCGGGCGGGAATGAGCAGTTCTTC. Amino acid sequence: CASSAEFDRLAGGNEQFF. Using reference TRBV9 and TRBJ2-1 for the parts outside the CDR3, the full variable domain is DSGVTQTPKHLITATGQRVTLRCSPRSGDLSVYWYQQSLDQGLQFLIQYYNGEERAKGNILERFSAQQFPDLHSELNLSSLELGDSALYFCASSAEFDRLAGGNEQFFGPGTRLTVL.

The V and J genes are TRBV6-1 and TRBJ2-3; D is ambiguous. The V end was cut by 2 bases, the J end by 0 bases, with 12 bases between. Germline assignment: CDR1 MNHNS and CDR2 SASEGT. CDR3 length: 16 residues. The CDR3 is CASSEMVLSSTDTQYF. The CDR3 nucleotides read TGTGCCAGCAGTGAAATGGTCCTATCTAGCACAGATACGCAGTATTTT.

The rearrangement uses TRBV20-1 and TRBJ1-1; D unclear. CDR3 length: 10 amino acids. Trimming removed 7 bases at V and 6 bases at J, with 9 bases between. The germline gives CDR1 DFQATT, CDR2 SNEGSKA (reference sequence). CDR3 nucleotides: TGCAGTGGGACTGTAGCTGAAGCTTTCTTT. Residues: CSGTVAEAFF.

V usage is TRBV5-1 and J usage is TRBJ2-7; possible D gene TRBD2, 6 bases. The germline V gene has CDR1 SGHRS and CDR2 YFSETQ. Trimming pared 4 bases from V and 2 bases from J, leaving 19 bases between. This CDR3 has 16 residues. The CDR3 protein is CASSLGGLPNTYEQYF. As DNA, the CDR3 is TGCGCCAGCAGCCTGGGGGGACTTCCTAACACCTACGAGCAGTACTTC.

V is TRBV6-6 and J is TRBJ1-6, with D uncertain. V was clipped by 8 bases and J by 9 bases, with 17 bases between them. The CDR3 has 14 residues. Germline values: CDR1 MNHNY, CDR2 SVGAGI (reference sequence). The CDR3 nucleotides read TGTGCCAGCGCGGTGATACCCTCAGGTTCACCCCTCCACTTT. Protein: CASAVIPSGSPLHF.

The genes are TRBV21-1 and TRBJ2-7; the D call of TRBD2 is as the table states it, not checked on the DNA. TRBV21-1 is a pseudogene locus. The CDR3 totals 15 residues. The CDR3 coding sequence is TGTGCCAGCAGCCCTGGAGGGGACCAAACCTACGAGCAGTACTTC. Its translation: CASSPGGDQTYEQYF.

This clone showed up just a few times. The chain uses TRBV6-1 and TRBJ1-5, with 7 bases lining up with TRBD1. After removal of 0 bases from V and 0 bases from J, the junction contained 8 bases not matched to a gene. The CDR3 has 18 residues. CDR1 MNHNS and CDR2 SASEGT come from the germline V gene. CDR3 in amino acids: CASSEALVRGSSNQPQHF. The CDR3 DNA follows: TGTGCCAGCAGTGAAGCGCTTGTCAGGGGGAGTAGCAATCAGCCCCAGCATTTT.

Only a few counts were recorded for this clone. The V call is TRBV7-9, the J call TRBJ2-1; unclear D gene. V was pared by 2 bases and J by 6 bases, with 5 bases between. This CDR3 spans 12 amino acids. In germline, CDR1 is SEHNR, CDR2 FQNEAQ (reference sequence). In nucleotides, the CDR3 is TGTGCCAGCAGCTTATTCGCCAATGAGCAGTTCTTC. As protein: CASSLFANEQFF.

The chain joins TRBV7-9 to TRBJ2-1; 8 nucleotides agree with TRBD2. CDR1 SEHNR and CDR2 FQNEAQ come from the germline V gene (reference sequence). V shed 4 bases, J shed 3 bases, and the junction held 2 bases outside the gene matches. The CDR3 is 14 residues long. The CDR3 DNA is TGTGCCAGCAGCTCCCGGGGGGGCTACAATGAGCAGTTCTTC. It encodes CASSSRGGYNEQFF.

The chain's CDR3 is CASSPDRLQETQYF. The CDR3 DNA reads as TGTGCCAGCTCACCCGACAGACTTCAAGAGACCCAGTACTTC. This chain connects TRBV18 to TRBJ2-5; TRBD1 is a possible D gene (5 bases). Per the germline V gene, CDR1 is KGHSH and CDR2 is LQKENI. V gave up 3 bases and J gave up 2 bases, with 10 bases separating them. CDR3 length equals 14 residues.

The chain recombines TRBV19 with TRBJ1-4; D gene ambiguous. The CDR3 consists of 14 residues. Germline lookup yields CDR1 LNHDA and CDR2 SQIVND (reference sequence). With 6 bases removed from V and 5 bases from J, the gap between germline ends came to 13 bases. The CDR3 here is CASRDGRRNEKLFF. CDR3 nucleotides: TGTGCCAGTAGGGACGGACGAAGAAATGAAAAACTGTTTTTT.

CDR3 region: CASSASGSTGELFF. DNA for the CDR3: TGTGCCAGCAGTGCTAGCGGGAGCACCGGGGAGCTGTTTTTT. The rearrangement links TRBV6-4 to TRBJ2-2; 10 positions agree with TRBD2. Germline V lookup: CDR1 MRHNA, CDR2 SNTAGT. J was trimmed by 4 bases and V by 4 bases; bases with no gene match: 0. CDR3 length equals 14 residues.